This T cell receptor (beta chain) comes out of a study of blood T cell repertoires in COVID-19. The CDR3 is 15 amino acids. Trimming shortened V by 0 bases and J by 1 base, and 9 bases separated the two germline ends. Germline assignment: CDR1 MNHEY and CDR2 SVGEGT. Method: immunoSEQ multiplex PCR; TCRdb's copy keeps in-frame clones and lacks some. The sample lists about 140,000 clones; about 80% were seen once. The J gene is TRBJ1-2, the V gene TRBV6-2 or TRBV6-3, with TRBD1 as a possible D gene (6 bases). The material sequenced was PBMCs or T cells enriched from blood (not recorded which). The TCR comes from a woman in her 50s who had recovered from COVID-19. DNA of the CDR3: TGTGCCAGCAGTTACTCGCAGGGGAGTAACTATGGCTACACCTTC. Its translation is CASSYSQGSNYGYTF.